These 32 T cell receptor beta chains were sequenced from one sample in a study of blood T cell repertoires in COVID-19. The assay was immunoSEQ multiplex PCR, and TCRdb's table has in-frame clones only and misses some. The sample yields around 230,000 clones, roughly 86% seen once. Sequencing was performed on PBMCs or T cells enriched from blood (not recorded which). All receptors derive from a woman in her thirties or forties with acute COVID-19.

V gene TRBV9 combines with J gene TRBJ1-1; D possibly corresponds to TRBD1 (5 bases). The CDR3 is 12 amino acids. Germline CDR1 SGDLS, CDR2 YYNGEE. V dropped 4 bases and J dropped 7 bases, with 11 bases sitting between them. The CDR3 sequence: CASSPATVEAFF. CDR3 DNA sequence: TGTGCCAGCAGCCCTGCGACAGTTGAAGCTTTCTTT.

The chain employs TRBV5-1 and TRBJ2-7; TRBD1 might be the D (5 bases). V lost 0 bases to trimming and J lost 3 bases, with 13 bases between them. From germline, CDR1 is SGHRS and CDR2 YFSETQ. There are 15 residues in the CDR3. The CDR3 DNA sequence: TGCGCCAGCAGCTTGGTAGTGGCAGGGCTCTACGAGCAGTACTTC. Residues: CASSLVVAGLYEQYF.

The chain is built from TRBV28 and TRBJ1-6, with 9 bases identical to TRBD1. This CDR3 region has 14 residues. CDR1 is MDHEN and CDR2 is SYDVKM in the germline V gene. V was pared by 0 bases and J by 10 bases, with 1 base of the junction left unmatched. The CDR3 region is CASSLWDRGSPLHF. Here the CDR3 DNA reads TGTGCCAGCAGTTTATGGGACAGGGGATCACCCCTCCACTTT.

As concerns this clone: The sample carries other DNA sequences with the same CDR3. Here the CDR3 reads CASSLRGTDTQYF. DNA for the CDR3: TGTGCCAGCAGCTTGAGGGGTACAGATACGCAGTATTTT. The chain links TRBV5-4 to TRBJ2-3; tentatively, D is TRBD1 (5 bases). CDR3 length: 13 residues. Between the trimmed V and J ends, which lost 1 base and 3 bases, there was a span of 6 bases. Germline lookup yields CDR1 SGHNT and CDR2 YYREEE (reference sequence).

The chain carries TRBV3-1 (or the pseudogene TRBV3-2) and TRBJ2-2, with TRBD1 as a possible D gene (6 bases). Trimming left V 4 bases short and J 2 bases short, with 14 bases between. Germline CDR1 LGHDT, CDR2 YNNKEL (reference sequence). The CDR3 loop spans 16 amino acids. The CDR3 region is CASSLRTAGNTGELFF. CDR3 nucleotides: TGTGCCAGCAGCCTTCGGACAGCAGGCAACACCGGGGAGCTGTTTTTT.

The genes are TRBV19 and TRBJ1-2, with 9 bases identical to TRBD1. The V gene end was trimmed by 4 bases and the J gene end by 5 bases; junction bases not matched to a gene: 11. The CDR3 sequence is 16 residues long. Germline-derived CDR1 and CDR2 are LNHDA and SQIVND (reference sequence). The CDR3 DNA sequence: TGTGCCAGTAGTACCTCTTCCGGGACAGGGATGTATGGCTACACCTTC. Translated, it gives CASSTSSGTGMYGYTF.

The CDR3 loop reads CASSQARQGFTEAFF. As DNA, the CDR3 is TGTGCCAGCAGCCAAGCGCGACAGGGGTTTACTGAAGCTTTCTTT. The chain recombines TRBV3-1 (or the pseudogene TRBV3-2) with TRBJ1-1, with 8 bases aligning to TRBD1. Losses at the gene ends were 1 base for V and 5 bases for J; bases not matched to a gene: 6. This CDR3 has 15 amino acids. Germline CDR1 is LGHDT and CDR2 is YNNKEL (reference sequence).

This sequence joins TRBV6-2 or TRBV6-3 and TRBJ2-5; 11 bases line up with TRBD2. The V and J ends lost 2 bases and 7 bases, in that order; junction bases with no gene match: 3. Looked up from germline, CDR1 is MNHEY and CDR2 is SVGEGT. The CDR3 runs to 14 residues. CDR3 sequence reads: CASSYTSGRGTQYF. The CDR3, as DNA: TGTGCCAGCAGTTACACTAGCGGGAGAGGGACCCAGTACTTC.

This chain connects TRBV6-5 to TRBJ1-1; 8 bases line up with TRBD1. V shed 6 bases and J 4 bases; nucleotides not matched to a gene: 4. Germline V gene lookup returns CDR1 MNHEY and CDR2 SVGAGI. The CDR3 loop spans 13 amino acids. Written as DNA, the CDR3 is TGTGCCAGCAGCTCCGGGACAGGCACTGAAGCTTTCTTT. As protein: CASSSGTGTEAFF.

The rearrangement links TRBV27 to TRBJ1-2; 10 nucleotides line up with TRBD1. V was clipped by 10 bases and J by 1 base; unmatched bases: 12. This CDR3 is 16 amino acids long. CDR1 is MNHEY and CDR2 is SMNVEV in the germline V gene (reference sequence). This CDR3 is CATKWTGGKGNYGYTF. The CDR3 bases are TGTGCCACCAAGTGGACAGGGGGGAAGGGTAACTATGGCTACACCTTC.

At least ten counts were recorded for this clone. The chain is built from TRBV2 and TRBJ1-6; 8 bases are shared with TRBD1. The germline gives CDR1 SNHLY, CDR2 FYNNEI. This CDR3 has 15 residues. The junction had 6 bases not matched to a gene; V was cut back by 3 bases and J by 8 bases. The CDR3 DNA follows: TGTGCCAGCAGTGACAGGGGGCGCGAGGATTCACCCCTCCACTTT. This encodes CASSDRGREDSPLHF.

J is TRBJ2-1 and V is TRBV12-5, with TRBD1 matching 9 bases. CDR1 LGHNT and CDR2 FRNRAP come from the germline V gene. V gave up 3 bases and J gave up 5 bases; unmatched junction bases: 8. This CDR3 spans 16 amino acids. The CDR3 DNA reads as TGTGCTAGTGGTTTAGAGGGACAGGGTGCCGACAATGAGCAGTTCTTC. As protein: CASGLEGQGADNEQFF.

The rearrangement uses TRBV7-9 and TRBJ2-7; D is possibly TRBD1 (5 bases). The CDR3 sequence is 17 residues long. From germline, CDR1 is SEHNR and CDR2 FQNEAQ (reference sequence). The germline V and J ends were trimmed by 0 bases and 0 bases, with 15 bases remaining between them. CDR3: CASSLAMSGKSSYEQYF. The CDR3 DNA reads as TGTGCCAGCAGCTTAGCGATGTCAGGGAAAAGCTCCTACGAGCAGTACTTC.

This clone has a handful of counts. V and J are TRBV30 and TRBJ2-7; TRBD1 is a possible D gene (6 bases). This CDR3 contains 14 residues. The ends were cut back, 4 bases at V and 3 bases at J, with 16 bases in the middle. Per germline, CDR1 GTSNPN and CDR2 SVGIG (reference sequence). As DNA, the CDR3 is TGTGCCTGGAAACCCCCGGGACATCTCTACGAGCAGTACTTC. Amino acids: CAWKPPGHLYEQYF.

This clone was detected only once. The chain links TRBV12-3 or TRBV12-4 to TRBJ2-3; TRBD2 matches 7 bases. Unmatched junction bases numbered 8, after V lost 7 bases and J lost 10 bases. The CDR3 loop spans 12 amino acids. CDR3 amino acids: CASKPSTSSQYF. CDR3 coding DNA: TGTGCCAGCAAACCATCGACTAGCTCGCAGTATTTT.

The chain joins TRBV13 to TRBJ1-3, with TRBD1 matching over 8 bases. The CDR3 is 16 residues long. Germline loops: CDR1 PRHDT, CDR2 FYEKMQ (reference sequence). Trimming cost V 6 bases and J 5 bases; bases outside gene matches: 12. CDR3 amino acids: CASSFQGQGFRNTIYF. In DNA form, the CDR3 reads TGTGCCAGCAGTTTCCAAGGACAGGGCTTCCGAAACACCATATATTTT. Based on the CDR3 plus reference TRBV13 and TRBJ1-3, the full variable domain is AAGVIQSPRHLIKEKRETATLKCYPIPRHDTVYWYQQGPGQDPQFLISFYEKMQSDKGSIPDRFSAQQFSDYHSELNMSSLELGDSALYFCASSFQGQGFRNTIYFGEGSWLTVV.

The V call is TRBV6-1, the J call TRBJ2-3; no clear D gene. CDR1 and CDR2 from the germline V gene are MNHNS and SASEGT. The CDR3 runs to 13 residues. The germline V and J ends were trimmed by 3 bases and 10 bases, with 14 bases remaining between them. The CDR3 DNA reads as TGTGCCAGCAGTGACACCGCCGAGGCGGCGCAGTATTTT. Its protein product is CASSDTAEAAQYF.

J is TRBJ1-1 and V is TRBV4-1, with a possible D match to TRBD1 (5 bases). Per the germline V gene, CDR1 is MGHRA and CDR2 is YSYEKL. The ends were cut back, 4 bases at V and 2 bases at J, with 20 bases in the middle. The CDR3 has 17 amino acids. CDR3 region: CASSPLLPGLSNTEAFF. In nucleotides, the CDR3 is TGCGCCAGCAGCCCCCTTCTCCCGGGACTGAGTAACACTGAAGCTTTCTTT.

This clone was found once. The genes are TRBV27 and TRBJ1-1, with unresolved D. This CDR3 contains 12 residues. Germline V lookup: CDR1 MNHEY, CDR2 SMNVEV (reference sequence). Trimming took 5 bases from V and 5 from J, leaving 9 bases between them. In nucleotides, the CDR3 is TGTGCCAGCAGTCCGGGGAGGACTGAAGCTTTCTTT. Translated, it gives CASSPGRTEAFF.

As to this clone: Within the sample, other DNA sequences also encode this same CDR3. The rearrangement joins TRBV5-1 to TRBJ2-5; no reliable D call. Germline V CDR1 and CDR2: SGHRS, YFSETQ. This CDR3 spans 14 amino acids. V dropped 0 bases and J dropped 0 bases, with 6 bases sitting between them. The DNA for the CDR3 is TGCGCCAGCAGCTTGGTAGATAACCAAGAGACCCAGTACTTC. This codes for CASSLVDNQETQYF. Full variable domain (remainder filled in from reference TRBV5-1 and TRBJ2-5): KAGVTQTPRYLIKTRGQQVTLSCSPISGHRSVSWYQQTPGQGLQFLFEYFSETQRNKGNFPGRFSGRQFSNSRSEMNVSTLELGDSALYLCASSLVDNQETQYFGPGTRLLVL.

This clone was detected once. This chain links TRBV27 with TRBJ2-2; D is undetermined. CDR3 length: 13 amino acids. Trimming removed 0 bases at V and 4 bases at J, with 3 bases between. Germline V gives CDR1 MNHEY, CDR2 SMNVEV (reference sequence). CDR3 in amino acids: CASSLSLTGELFF. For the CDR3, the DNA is TGTGCCAGCAGTTTATCACTCACCGGGGAGCTGTTTTTT.

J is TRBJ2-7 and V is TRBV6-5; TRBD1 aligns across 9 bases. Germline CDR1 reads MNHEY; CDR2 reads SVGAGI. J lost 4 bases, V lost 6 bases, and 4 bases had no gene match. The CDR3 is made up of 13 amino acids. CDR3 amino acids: CASRGTGRYEQYF. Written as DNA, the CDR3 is TGTGCCAGCAGGGGGACAGGGCGTTACGAGCAGTACTTC.

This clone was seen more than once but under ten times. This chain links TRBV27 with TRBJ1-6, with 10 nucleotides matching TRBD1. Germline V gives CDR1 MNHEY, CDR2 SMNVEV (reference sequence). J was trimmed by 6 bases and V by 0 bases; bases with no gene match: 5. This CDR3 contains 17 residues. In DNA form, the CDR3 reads TGTGCCAGCAGTTTATCTGGACAGGGGGTCAGTAATTCACCCCTCCACTTT. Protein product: CASSLSGQGVSNSPLHF.

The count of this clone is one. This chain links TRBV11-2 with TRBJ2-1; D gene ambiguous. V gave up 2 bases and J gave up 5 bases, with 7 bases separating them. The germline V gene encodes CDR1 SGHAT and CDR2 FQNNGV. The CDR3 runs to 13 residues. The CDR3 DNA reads TGTGCCAGCAGCTTAATGCCGGACAATGAGCAGTTCTTC. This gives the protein CASSLMPDNEQFF.

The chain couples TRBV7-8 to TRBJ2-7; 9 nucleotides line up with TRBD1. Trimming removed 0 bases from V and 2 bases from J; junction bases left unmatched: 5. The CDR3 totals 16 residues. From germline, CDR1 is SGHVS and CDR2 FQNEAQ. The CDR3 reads CASSLAPGTGTYEQYF. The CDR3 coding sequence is TGTGCCAGCAGCTTAGCGCCTGGGACAGGGACCTACGAGCAGTACTTC.

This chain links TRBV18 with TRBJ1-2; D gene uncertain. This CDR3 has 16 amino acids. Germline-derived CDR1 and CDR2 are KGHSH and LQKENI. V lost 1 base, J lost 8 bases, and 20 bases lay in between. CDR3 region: CASSPLPGREIGGYTF. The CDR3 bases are TGTGCCAGCTCACCACTACCTGGCCGGGAAATAGGGGGCTACACCTTC.

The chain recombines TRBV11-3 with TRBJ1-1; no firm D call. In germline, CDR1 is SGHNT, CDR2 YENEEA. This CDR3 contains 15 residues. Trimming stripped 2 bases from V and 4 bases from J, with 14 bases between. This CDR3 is CASSLSGEGVTEAFF. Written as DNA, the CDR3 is TGTGCCAGCAGCTTAAGCGGGGAAGGCGTCACTGAAGCTTTCTTT.

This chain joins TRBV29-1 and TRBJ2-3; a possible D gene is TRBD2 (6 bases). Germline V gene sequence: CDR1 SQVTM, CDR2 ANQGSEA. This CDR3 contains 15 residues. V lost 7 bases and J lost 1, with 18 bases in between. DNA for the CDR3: TGCAGCGCCCCCCGTGCGGGATTTCGCACAGATACGCAGTATTTT. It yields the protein CSAPRAGFRTDTQYF.

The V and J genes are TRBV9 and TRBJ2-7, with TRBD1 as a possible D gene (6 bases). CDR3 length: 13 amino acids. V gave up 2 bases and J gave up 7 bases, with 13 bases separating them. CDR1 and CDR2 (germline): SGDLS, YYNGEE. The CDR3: CASSVLQGGEQYF. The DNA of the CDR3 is TGTGCCAGCAGCGTTTTACAGGGTGGGGAGCAGTACTTC.

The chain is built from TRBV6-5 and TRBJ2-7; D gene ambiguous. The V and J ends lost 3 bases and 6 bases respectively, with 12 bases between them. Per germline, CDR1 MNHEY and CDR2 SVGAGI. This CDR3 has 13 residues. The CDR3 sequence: CASSYEFESEQYF. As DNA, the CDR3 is TGTGCCAGCAGTTATGAGTTTGAGTCCGAGCAGTACTTC.

The CDR3 here is CASSHTRTSGSPYEQYF. CDR3 DNA: TGTGCCAGCAGCCACACCCGGACTAGCGGGAGTCCCTACGAGCAGTACTTC. The rearrangement joins TRBV5-4 to TRBJ2-7, with TRBD2 matching over 13 bases. Per germline, CDR1 SGHNT and CDR2 YYREEE (reference sequence). CDR3 length: 17 amino acids. J gave up 2 bases and V 4 bases, and 9 bases lay outside the gene matches.

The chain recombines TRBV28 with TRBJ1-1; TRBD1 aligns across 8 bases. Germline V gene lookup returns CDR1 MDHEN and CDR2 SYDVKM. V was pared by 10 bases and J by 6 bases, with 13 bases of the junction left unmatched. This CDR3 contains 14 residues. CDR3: CAIGPTGVGPEAFF. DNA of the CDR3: TGTGCCATCGGGCCGACAGGGGTGGGGCCTGAAGCTTTCTTT.